Included here is one T cell receptor (beta chain) sequence, with context. Its antigen is currently unknown. The data were taken from a study of T cell responses to AZD1222 COVID-19 vaccine. General study results and limits: Just a handful of AZD1222 recipients tested seropositive at baseline.

Germline CDR1 and CDR2: MNHNY and SVGAGI (reference sequence). Between the trimmed V and J ends, which lost 4 bases and 0 bases, there was a span of 7 bases. The CDR3 is 14 amino acids. Assay used: immunoSEQ multiplex PCR; TCRdb lists only in-frame clones, some missing. The sample shows 140,000 to 150,000 clones, 80% to 90% of them seen only once. The specimen comprised peripheral blood, sampled on day 0 of AZD1222 vaccination. The V call is TRBV6-6, the J call TRBJ1-3, with a possible D match to TRBD1 (5 bases). The sequence came from an adult in good health. The chain's CDR3 is CASSFRASGNTIYF. CDR3 bases: TGTGCCAGCAGTTTCAGGGCCTCTGGAAACACCATATATTTT.